The text below deals with one T cell receptor beta chain. What it binds is unknown. The data belong to a study of T cell clonotyping in hematopoietic cell transplantation. General study points: Higher Inverse Simpson Index values in graft donor and pretransplant recipient predicted broader posttransplant TCR diversity. Pathologically expanded recipient clonotypes increased progressively from day 30 to day 180 as diversity fell. Without cell sorting, CD4 versus CD8 contributions remain unresolved. Few recipient clonotypes overlapped donors; over 95% were de novo at given depth.

The germline V gene encodes CDR1 SGHAT and CDR2 FQNNGV. The CDR3 totals 15 residues. V dropped 3 bases and J dropped 6; count of bases not matched to a gene: 8. TCRdb's copy holds only in-frame clones and misses some; the assay was immunoSEQ multiplex PCR. The sample records roughly 15,000 clones, approximately 83% being singletons. Sequenced input: peripheral blood mononuclear cells. The rearrangement uses TRBV11-2 and TRBJ2-3; 8 positions agree with TRBD2. The clonotype comes from a woman between 35 and 50 years old in good health. Some clones in this sample may be carry-over from other donors' samples. In nucleotides, the CDR3 is TGTGCCAGCAGCTTTTCCGGGACTAGTTGGGATACGCAGTATTTT. It yields the protein CASSFSGTSWDTQYF.